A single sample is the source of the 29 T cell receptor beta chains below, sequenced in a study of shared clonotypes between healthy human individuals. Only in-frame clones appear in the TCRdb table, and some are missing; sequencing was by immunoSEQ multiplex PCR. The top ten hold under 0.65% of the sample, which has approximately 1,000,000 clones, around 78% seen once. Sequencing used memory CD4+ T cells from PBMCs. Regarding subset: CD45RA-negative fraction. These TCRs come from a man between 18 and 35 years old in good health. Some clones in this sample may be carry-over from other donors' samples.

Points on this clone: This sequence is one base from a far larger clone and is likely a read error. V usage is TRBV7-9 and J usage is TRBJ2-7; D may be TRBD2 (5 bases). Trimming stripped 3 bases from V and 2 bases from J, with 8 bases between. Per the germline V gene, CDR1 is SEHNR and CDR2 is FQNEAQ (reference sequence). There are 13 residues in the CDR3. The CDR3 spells CASSFDSAYEQYF. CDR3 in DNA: TGTGCCAGCAGCTTCGATAGCGCCTACGAGCAGTACTTC. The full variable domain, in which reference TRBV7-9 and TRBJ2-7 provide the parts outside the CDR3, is DTGVSQNPRHKITKRGQNVTFRCDPISEHNRLYWYRQTLGQGPEFLTYFQNEAQLEKSRLLSDRFSAERPKGSFSTLEIQRTEQGDSAMYLCASSFDSAYEQYFGPGTRLTVT.

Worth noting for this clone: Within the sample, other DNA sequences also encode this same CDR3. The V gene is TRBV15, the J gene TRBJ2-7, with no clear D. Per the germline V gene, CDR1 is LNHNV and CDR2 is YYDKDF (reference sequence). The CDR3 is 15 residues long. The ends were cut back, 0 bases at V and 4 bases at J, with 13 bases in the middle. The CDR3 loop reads CATSREGGSSYEQYF. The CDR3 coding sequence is TGTGCCACCAGCAGAGAGGGTGGGTCATCTTACGAGCAGTACTTC.

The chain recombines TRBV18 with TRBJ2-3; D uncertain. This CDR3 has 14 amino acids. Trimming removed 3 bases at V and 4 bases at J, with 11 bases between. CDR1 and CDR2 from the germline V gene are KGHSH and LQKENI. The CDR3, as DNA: TGTGCCAGCTCACCGGTCGAGATTCCAGATACGCAGTATTTT. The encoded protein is CASSPVEIPDTQYF.

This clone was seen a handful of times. The CDR3 sequence: CASSSAGAGELFF. The CDR3 DNA is TGTGCCAGCAGTTCTGCCGGGGCCGGGGAGCTGTTTTTT. V gene TRBV27 combines with J gene TRBJ2-2; a possible D gene is TRBD2 (5 bases). V was clipped by 4 bases and J by 6 bases, with 9 bases between them. CDR3 length: 13 residues. The germline V gene encodes CDR1 MNHEY and CDR2 SMNVEV (reference sequence).

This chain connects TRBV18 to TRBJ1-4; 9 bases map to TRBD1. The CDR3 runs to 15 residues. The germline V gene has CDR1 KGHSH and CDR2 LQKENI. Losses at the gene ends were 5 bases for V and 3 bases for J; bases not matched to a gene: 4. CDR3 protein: CASSKQGAANEKLFF. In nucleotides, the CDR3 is TGTGCCAGCTCAAAACAGGGGGCAGCTAATGAAAAACTGTTTTTT.

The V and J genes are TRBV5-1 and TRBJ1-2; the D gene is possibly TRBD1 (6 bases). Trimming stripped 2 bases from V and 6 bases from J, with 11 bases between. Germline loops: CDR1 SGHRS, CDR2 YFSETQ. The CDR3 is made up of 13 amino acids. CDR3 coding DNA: TGCGCCAGCAGCTTCGAGGGGGGCGATGGCTACACCTTC. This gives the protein CASSFEGGDGYTF.

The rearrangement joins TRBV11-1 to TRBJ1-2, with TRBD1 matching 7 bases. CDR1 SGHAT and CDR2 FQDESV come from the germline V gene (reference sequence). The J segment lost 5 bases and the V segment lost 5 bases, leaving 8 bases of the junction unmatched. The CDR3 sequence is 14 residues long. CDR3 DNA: TGTGCCAGCAGCGGGGGGACAGCCTCTTATGGCTACACCTTC. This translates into CASSGGTASYGYTF.

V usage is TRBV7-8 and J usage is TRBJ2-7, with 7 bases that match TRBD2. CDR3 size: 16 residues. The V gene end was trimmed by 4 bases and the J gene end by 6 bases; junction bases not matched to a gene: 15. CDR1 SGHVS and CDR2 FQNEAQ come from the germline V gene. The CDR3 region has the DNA TGTGCCAGCAGCTCCGGGTGGGCGGGAGCTGGGGTCGAGCAGTACTTC. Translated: CASSSGWAGAGVEQYF.

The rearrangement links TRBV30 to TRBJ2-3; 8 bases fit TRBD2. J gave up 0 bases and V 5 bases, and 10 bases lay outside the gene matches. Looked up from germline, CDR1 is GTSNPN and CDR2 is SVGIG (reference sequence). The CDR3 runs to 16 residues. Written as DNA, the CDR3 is TGTGCCTGGCATACCAGACTAGCGCCTAGCACAGATACGCAGTATTTT. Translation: CAWHTRLAPSTDTQYF.

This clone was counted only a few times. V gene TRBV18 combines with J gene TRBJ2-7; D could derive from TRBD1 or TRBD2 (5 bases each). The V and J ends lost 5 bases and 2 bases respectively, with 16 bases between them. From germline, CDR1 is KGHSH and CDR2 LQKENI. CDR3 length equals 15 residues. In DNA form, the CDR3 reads TGTGCCAGCTCAGGACCGGGACGCCCGACCTACGAGCAGTACTTC. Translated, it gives CASSGPGRPTYEQYF.

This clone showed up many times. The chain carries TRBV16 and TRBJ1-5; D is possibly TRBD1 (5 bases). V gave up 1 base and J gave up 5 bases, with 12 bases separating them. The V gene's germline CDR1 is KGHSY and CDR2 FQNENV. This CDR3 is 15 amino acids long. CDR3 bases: TGTGCCAGCAGCCAATTCCGCAGGGACTATCAGCCCCAGCATTTT. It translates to CASSQFRRDYQPQHF.

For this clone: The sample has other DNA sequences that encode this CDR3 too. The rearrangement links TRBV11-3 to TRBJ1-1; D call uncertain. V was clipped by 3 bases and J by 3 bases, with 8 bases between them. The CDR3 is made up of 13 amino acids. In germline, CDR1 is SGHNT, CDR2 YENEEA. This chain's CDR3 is CASSFSRDTEAFF. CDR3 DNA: TGTGCCAGCAGCTTCTCTCGGGACACTGAAGCTTTCTTT.

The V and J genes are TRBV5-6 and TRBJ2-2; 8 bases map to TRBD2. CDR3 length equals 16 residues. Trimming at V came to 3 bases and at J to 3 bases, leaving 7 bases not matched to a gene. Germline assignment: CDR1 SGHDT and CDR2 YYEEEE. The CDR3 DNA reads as TGTGCCAGCAGCTACCGCCCTAGCGGGCACACCGGGGAGCTGTTTTTT. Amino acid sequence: CASSYRPSGHTGELFF. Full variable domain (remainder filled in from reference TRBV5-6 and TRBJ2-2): DAGVTQSPTHLIKTRGQQVTLRCSPKSGHDTVSWYQQALGQGPQFIFQYYEEEERQRGNFPDRFSGHQFPNYSSELNVNALLLGDSALYLCASSYRPSGHTGELFFGEGSRLTVL.

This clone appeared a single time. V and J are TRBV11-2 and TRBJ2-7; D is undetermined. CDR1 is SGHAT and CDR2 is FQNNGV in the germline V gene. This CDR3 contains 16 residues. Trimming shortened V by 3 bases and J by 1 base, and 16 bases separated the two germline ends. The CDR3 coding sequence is TGTGCCAGCAGCTTTTTGTTAGGAAGCCCTTCCTACGAGCAGTACTTC. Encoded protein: CASSFLLGSPSYEQYF.

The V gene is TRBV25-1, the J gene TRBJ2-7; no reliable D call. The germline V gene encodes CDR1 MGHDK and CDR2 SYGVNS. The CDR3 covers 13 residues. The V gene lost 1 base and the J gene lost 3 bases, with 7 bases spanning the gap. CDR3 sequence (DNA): TGTGCCAGCAGTGAATTGGGCAACTACGAGCAGTACTTC. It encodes CASSELGNYEQYF.

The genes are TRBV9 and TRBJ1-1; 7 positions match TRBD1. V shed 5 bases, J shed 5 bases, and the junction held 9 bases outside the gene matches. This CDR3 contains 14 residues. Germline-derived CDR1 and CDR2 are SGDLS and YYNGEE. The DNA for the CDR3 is TGTGCCAGCAGGGCTTGGACAGGTGAGACTGAAGCTTTCTTT. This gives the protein CASRAWTGETEAFF.

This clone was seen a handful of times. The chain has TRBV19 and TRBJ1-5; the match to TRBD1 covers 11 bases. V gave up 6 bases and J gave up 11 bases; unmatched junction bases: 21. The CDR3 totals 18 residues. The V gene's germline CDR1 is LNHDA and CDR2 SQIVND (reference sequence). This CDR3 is CASRVSGTGGDGKMAQHF. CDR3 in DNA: TGTGCCAGTAGAGTCTCCGGGACAGGGGGTGATGGGAAAATGGCCCAGCATTTT.

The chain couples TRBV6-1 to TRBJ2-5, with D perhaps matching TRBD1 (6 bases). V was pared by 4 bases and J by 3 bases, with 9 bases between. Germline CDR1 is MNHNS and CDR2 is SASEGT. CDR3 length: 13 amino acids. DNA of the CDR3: TGTGCCAGCAGTGCCGGACAGAAAGAGACCCAGTACTTC. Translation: CASSAGQKETQYF.

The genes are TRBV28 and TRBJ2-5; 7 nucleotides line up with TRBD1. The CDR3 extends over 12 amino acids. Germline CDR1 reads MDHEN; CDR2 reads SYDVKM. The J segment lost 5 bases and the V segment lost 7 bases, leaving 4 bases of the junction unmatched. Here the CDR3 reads CASTRGMETQYF. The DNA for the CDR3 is TGTGCCAGCACCAGGGGGATGGAGACCCAGTACTTC.

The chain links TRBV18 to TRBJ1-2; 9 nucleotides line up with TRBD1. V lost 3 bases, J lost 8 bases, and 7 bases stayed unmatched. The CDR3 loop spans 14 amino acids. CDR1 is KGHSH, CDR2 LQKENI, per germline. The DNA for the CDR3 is TGTGCCAGCTCACCGGTGGACAGGGGCGGGGGCTACACCTTC. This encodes CASSPVDRGGGYTF.

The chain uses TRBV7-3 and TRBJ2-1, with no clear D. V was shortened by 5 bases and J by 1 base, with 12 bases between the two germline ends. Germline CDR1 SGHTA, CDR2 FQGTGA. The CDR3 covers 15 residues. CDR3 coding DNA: TGTGCCAGCAGCCTTGGACCAATATCCTACAATGAGCAGTTCTTC. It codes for CASSLGPISYNEQFF.

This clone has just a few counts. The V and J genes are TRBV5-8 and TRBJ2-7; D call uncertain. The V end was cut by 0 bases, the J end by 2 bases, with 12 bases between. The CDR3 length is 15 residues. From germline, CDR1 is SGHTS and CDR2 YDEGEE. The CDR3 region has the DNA TGTGCCAGCAGCTTGGCCTCGGGCCTCACCTACGAGCAGTACTTC. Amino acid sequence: CASSLASGLTYEQYF.

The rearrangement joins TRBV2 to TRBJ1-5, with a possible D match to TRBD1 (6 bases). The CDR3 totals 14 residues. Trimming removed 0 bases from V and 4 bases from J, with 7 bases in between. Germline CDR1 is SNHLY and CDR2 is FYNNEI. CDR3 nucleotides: TGTGCCAGCAGTGAAGCCACAGGGAATCAGCCCCAGCATTTT. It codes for CASSEATGNQPQHF. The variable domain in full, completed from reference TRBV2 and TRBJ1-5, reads EPEVTQTPSHQVTQMGQEVILRCVPISNHLYFYWYRQILGQKVEFLVSFYNNEISEKSEIFDDQFSVERPDGSNFTLKIRSTKLEDSAMYFCASSEATGNQPQHFGDGTRLSIL.

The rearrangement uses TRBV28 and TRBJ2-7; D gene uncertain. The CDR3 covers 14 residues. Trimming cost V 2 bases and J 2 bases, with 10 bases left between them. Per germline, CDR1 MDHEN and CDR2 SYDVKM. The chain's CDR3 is CASSLSIGTYEQYF. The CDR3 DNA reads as TGTGCCAGCAGTTTAAGCATAGGAACCTACGAGCAGTACTTC.

The CDR3 spells CASSLQPTNTGELFF. In DNA, the CDR3 is TGTGCCAGCAGCTTACAGCCTACGAACACCGGGGAGCTGTTTTTT. The chain links TRBV11-2 to TRBJ2-2, with no clear D. V lost 2 bases, J lost 0 bases, and 7 bases lay in between. From germline, CDR1 is SGHAT and CDR2 FQNNGV. The CDR3 length is 15 residues.

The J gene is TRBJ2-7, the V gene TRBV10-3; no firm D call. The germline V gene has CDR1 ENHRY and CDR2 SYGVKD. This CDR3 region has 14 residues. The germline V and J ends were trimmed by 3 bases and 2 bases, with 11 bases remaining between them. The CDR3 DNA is TGTGCCATCAGTGATAGAGGACGAGCCTACGAGCAGTACTTC. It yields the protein CAISDRGRAYEQYF.

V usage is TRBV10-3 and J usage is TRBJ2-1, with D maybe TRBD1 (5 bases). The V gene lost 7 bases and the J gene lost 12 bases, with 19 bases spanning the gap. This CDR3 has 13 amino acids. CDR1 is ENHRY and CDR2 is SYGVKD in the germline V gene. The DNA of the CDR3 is TGTGCCATCAAGGGTGCAGGGCCCATGGGGCAGTTCTTC. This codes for CAIKGAGPMGQFF.

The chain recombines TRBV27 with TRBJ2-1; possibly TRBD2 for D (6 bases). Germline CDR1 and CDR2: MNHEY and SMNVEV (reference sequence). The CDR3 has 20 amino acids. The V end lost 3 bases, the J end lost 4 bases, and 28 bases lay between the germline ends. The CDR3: CASSFARSAGGPSGYNEQFF. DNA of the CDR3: TGTGCCAGCAGTTTTGCACGGTCGGCCGGAGGGCCCTCGGGATACAATGAGCAGTTCTTC.

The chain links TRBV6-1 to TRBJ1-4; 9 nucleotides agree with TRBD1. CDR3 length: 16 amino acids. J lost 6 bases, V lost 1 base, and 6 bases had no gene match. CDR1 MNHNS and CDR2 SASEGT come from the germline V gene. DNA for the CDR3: TGTGCCAGCAGTGAAGGGTTCACAGGGGGCCATGAAAAACTGTTTTTT. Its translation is CASSEGFTGGHEKLFF.